Presented here are 16 T cell receptor beta chains from one specimen sequenced in a study of cytomegalovirus exposure and HLA in healthy donors. The primer mix had 60 Vbeta and 13 Jbeta primers. Assay: immunoSEQ multiplex PCR; the TCRdb copy retains only in-frame clones and omits some. Among about 130,000 clones listed, 79% were seen once. Sequences were obtained from PBMCs. These receptors all come from a man younger than 35 in good health and CMV-seronegative.

The rearrangement joins TRBV6-5 to TRBJ1-2; unclear D gene. The CDR3 is made up of 11 amino acids. Germline V gives CDR1 MNHEY, CDR2 SVGAGI. Trimming took off 6 bases at V and 3 bases at J, with 5 bases between the two ends. DNA for the CDR3: TGTGCCAGCAGACGGGACTATGGCTACACCTTC. It is translated as CASRRDYGYTF.

A few counts support this clone. The chain couples TRBV2 to TRBJ2-7, with D tentatively TRBD2 (6 bases). This CDR3 spans 13 amino acids. The ends were cut back, 7 bases at V and 1 base at J, with 11 bases in the middle. CDR1 and CDR2 (germline): SNHLY, FYNNEI. DNA for the CDR3: TGTGCCAGCACGGGGGACGGATCCTACGAGCAGTACGTC. Translating gives CASTGDGSYEQYV.

The genes are TRBV6-6 and TRBJ2-7; 10 positions match TRBD2. The length of the CDR3 is 15 residues. After removal of 5 bases from V and 7 bases from J, the junction contained 11 bases not matched to a gene. From germline, CDR1 is MNHNY and CDR2 SVGAGI (reference sequence). CDR3 sequence reads: CASSRDLAGVGEQYF. CDR3 bases: TGTGCCAGCAGTCGGGACCTAGCGGGAGTAGGAGAGCAGTACTTC.

J is TRBJ2-7 and V is TRBV13; D perhaps matches TRBD1 (5 bases). This CDR3 has 14 amino acids. Germline V lookup: CDR1 PRHDT, CDR2 FYEKMQ (reference sequence). V was trimmed by 8 bases and J by 2 bases, leaving 16 bases between them. The CDR3 spells CASSHRTDTYEQYF. The CDR3, as DNA: TGTGCCAGCTCCCACCGGACGGACACCTACGAGCAGTACTTC.

The J gene is TRBJ2-7, the V gene TRBV27; 7 bases line up with TRBD1. V lost 5 bases to trimming and J lost 2 bases; unmatched junction nucleotides: 15. Germline V gives CDR1 MNHEY, CDR2 SMNVEV (reference sequence). The CDR3 loop spans 17 amino acids. CDR3 protein: CASSLTNRQGATYEQYF. The CDR3 DNA reads TGTGCCAGCAGTCTTACTAACCGACAGGGTGCCACCTACGAGCAGTACTTC.

The chain employs TRBV5-4 and TRBJ2-7; 12 bases align to TRBD2. The V gene's germline CDR1 is SGHNT and CDR2 YYREEE (reference sequence). The CDR3 totals 14 residues. After removal of 6 bases from V and 5 bases from J, the junction contained 6 bases not matched to a gene. The CDR3 is CASTLAGGPHEQYF. The CDR3 coding sequence is TGTGCCAGCACCCTAGCGGGAGGGCCCCACGAGCAGTACTTC.

The rearrangement joins TRBV4-1 to TRBJ2-1, with 7 nucleotides matching TRBD2. Losses at the gene ends were 4 bases for V and 1 base for J; bases not matched to a gene: 13. This CDR3 has 18 amino acids. Germline CDR1 MGHRA, CDR2 YSYEKL. This CDR3 reads CASSRGWGSGVSYNEQFF. The CDR3 nucleotides read TGCGCCAGCAGCCGCGGTTGGGGGAGCGGGGTATCCTACAATGAGCAGTTCTTC.

The gene calls are TRBV5-1 and TRBJ1-1, with D maybe TRBD1 (6 bases). There are 12 residues in the CDR3. The V gene lost 5 bases and the J gene lost 7 bases, with 12 bases spanning the gap. Germline V lookup: CDR1 SGHRS, CDR2 YFSETQ. In DNA form, the CDR3 reads TGCGCCAGCAGTTCCGGACAGCGTGAAGCTTTCTTT. Protein sequence: CASSSGQREAFF.

This clone showed up just once. The chain recombines TRBV25-1 with TRBJ2-2; 7 bases map to TRBD2. The CDR3 runs to 14 residues. The germline V gene encodes CDR1 MGHDK and CDR2 SYGVNS. V shed 2 bases and J 8 bases; nucleotides not matched to a gene: 5. The CDR3 DNA reads TGTGCCAGCAGTGAAAGCGGGATACTGGGGGAGCTGTTTTTT. Translated: CASSESGILGELFF.

CDR3 nucleotides: TGTGCCAGCAGCGTAGGAGCACAGACCGGGACAGGAGGAGAGACCCAGTACTTC. It specifies CASSVGAQTGTGGETQYF. V usage is TRBV9 and J usage is TRBJ2-5, with TRBD1 identical over 8 bases. J lost 4 bases, V lost 0 bases, and 14 bases had no gene match. CDR1 is SGDLS and CDR2 is YYNGEE in the germline V gene. The CDR3 has 18 amino acids. Full variable domain (outside the CDR3, taken from reference TRBV9 and TRBJ2-5): DSGVTQTPKHLITATGQRVTLRCSPRSGDLSVYWYQQSLDQGLQFLIQYYNGEERAKGNILERFSAQQFPDLHSELNLSSLELGDSALYFCASSVGAQTGTGGETQYFGPGTRLLVL.

This chain uses TRBV11-2 with TRBJ2-7; D is perhaps TRBD2 (7 bases). Trimming pared 5 bases from V and 6 bases from J, leaving 14 bases between. This CDR3 comprises 13 residues. Germline CDR1 and CDR2: SGHAT and FQNNGV. This CDR3 is CASSRGAGCEQYF. CDR3 bases: TGTGCCAGCAGCCGGGGGGCAGGGTGCGAGCAGTACTTC.

The V and J genes are TRBV27 and TRBJ2-1, with 8 nucleotides matching TRBD2. Trimming at V came to 6 bases and at J to 0 bases, leaving 4 bases not matched to a gene. CDR1 MNHEY and CDR2 SMNVEV come from the germline V gene (reference sequence). The CDR3 runs 15 residues. Here the CDR3 DNA reads TGTGCCAGCAGATACGGGACTAGCTCCTACAATGAGCAGTTCTTC. Protein sequence: CASRYGTSSYNEQFF.

This clone was observed a single time. The chain joins TRBV27 to TRBJ1-1; maybe TRBD1 (6 bases). CDR1 is MNHEY and CDR2 is SMNVEV in the germline V gene (reference sequence). The CDR3 spans 12 residues. The ends were cut back, 6 bases at V and 8 bases at J, with 13 bases in the middle. The CDR3 spells CASRGQKIEAFF. DNA for the CDR3: TGTGCCAGCAGGGGACAAAAGATAGAAGCTTTCTTT.

V gene TRBV14 combines with J gene TRBJ2-7; possible D gene TRBD1, 6 bases. V was cut by 1 base and J by 5 bases, with 15 bases left in between. Germline-derived CDR1 and CDR2 are SGHDN and FVKESK. CDR3 length equals 15 residues. CDR3 sequence (DNA): TGTGCCAGCAGCCAAGGGGGGAACAGGGTCCACGAGCAGTACTTC. It specifies CASSQGGNRVHEQYF.

This clone was counted only a few times. The rearrangement joins TRBV28 to TRBJ2-3; D is perhaps TRBD1 (7 bases). This CDR3 spans 17 amino acids. V lost 5 bases and J lost 6, with 24 bases in between. Germline V gene sequence: CDR1 MDHEN, CDR2 SYDVKM. CDR3 loop: CASSIGGRLGGGDTQYF. CDR3 DNA: TGTGCCAGCAGTATAGGGGGGCGGCTAGGGGGCGGGGATACGCAGTATTTT.

This chain uses TRBV19 with TRBJ2-7, with a possible D match to TRBD1 (8 bases). The germline V and J ends were trimmed by 5 bases and 3 bases, with 14 bases remaining between them. Germline V gene data show CDR1 as LNHDA and CDR2 as SQIVND (reference sequence). This CDR3 spans 14 amino acids. In DNA, the CDR3 is TGTGCCAGTAGTTCGGGAGGACAGGGCTACGAGCAGTACGTC. Translated, it gives CASSSGGQGYEQYV.